One sample yielded the 29 T cell receptor beta chains listed below, sequenced in a study of cytomegalovirus exposure and HLA in healthy donors. PCR involved 60 Vbeta and 13 Jbeta primers. TCRdb's copy holds only in-frame clones and misses some; the assay was immunoSEQ multiplex PCR. The data contain a few hundred thousand clones, 70% to 80% of them singletons. Input material: PBMCs. All receptors derive from a girl aged 2 to 10 in good health and CMV-seronegative.

This chain connects TRBV5-1 to TRBJ2-5, with D unclear. The CDR3 covers 15 residues. The germline V gene encodes CDR1 SGHRS and CDR2 YFSETQ. Trimming removed 3 bases from V and 1 base from J, with 13 bases in between. This chain's CDR3 is CASSWFPSFQETQYF. The CDR3 DNA reads TGCGCCAGCAGCTGGTTCCCTAGTTTCCAAGAGACCCAGTACTTC.

This chain uses TRBV5-1 with TRBJ2-5, with 7 bases identical to TRBD1. This CDR3 is 15 amino acids long. Germline V gene lookup returns CDR1 SGHRS and CDR2 YFSETQ. The junction had 8 bases not matched to a gene; V was cut back by 4 bases and J by 2 bases. DNA of the CDR3: TGCGCCAGCAGCCCCCCGCAGGGGGTACAAGAGACCCAGTACTTC. Protein sequence: CASSPPQGVQETQYF. Full variable domain (missing parts from reference TRBV5-1 and TRBJ2-5): KAGVTQTPRYLIKTRGQQVTLSCSPISGHRSVSWYQQTPGQGLQFLFEYFSETQRNKGNFPGRFSGRQFSNSRSEMNVSTLELGDSALYLCASSPPQGVQETQYFGPGTRLLVL.

The V call is TRBV29-1, the J call TRBJ1-2, with D unresolved. V lost 3 bases and J lost 3, with 2 bases in between. CDR3 length equals 10 residues. CDR1 is SQVTM, CDR2 ANQGSEA, per germline. The CDR3 spells CSVDDYGYTF. CDR3 DNA sequence: TGCAGCGTTGACGACTATGGCTACACCTTC.

The DNA for the CDR3 is TGTGCCAGCAGTTACTCTGGGCAGGCCAACACCATATATTTT. It yields the protein CASSYSGQANTIYF. V and J are TRBV6-6 and TRBJ1-3, with unresolved D. V dropped 0 bases and J dropped 7 bases, with 10 bases sitting between them. This CDR3 region has 14 residues. The germline gives CDR1 MNHNY, CDR2 SVGAGI (reference sequence).

The chain is built from TRBV14 and TRBJ2-2; D is possibly TRBD2 (5 bases). Looked up from germline, CDR1 is SGHDN and CDR2 is FVKESK. Trimming took off 2 bases at V and 5 bases at J, with 21 bases between the two ends. This CDR3 comprises 18 residues. In DNA, the CDR3 is TGTGCCAGCAGCCAATTCCTAACGTCCGACTATCGGACCGGGGAGCTGTTTTTT. Its protein product is CASSQFLTSDYRTGELFF.

In this sample, this clone turned up a few times. V and J are TRBV6-1 and TRBJ1-5; D is uncertain. The CDR3 extends over 15 amino acids. Germline V gene lookup returns CDR1 MNHNS and CDR2 SASEGT. The V end lost 2 bases, the J end lost 4 bases, and 12 bases lay between the germline ends. The chain's CDR3 is CASSEIRGRNQPQHF. Here the CDR3 DNA reads TGTGCCAGCAGTGAAATTCGAGGTAGGAATCAGCCCCAGCATTTT.

The rearrangement joins TRBV27 to TRBJ2-7; D is perhaps TRBD2 (5 bases). Trimming left V 0 bases short and J 1 base short, with 10 bases between. The CDR3 loop spans 15 amino acids. Per the germline V gene, CDR1 is MNHEY and CDR2 is SMNVEV (reference sequence). CDR3 loop: CASSLSRAISYEQYF. CDR3 DNA sequence: TGTGCCAGCAGTTTATCGCGGGCCATTTCCTACGAGCAGTACTTC.

This chain uses TRBV7-9 with TRBJ2-1; the D is unclear. This CDR3 region has 12 residues. The V end was cut by 1 base, the J end by 9 bases, with 7 bases between. Germline loops: CDR1 SEHNR, CDR2 FQNEAQ (reference sequence). The CDR3 DNA reads as TGTGCCAGCAGCTTAGGAGATGGTGAGCAGTTCTTC. The encoded protein is CASSLGDGEQFF. The whole variable domain, filled in from reference TRBV7-9 and TRBJ2-1, reads DTGVSQNPRHKITKRGQNVTFRCDPISEHNRLYWYRQTLGQGPEFLTYFQNEAQLEKSRLLSDRFSAERPKGSFSTLEIQRTEQGDSAMYLCASSLGDGEQFFGPGTRLTVL.

This rearrangement joins TRBV5-6 to TRBJ1-5; 8 bases agree with TRBD1. Germline CDR1 reads SGHDT; CDR2 reads YYEEEE. The CDR3 is 18 residues long. Trimming at V came to 3 bases and at J to 0 bases, leaving 11 bases not matched to a gene. CDR3 in DNA: TGTGCCAGCAGCTCAGACAGGGGACAGGCTTTTAGCAATCAGCCCCAGCATTTT. It translates to CASSSDRGQAFSNQPQHF.

The chain joins TRBV5-1 to TRBJ2-5, with a weak D call TRBD2 (6 bases). The germline V gene encodes CDR1 SGHRS and CDR2 YFSETQ. V was trimmed by 2 bases and J by 5 bases, leaving 13 bases between them. The CDR3 extends over 14 amino acids. This CDR3 reads CASSFGGGAETQYF. In DNA form, the CDR3 reads TGCGCCAGCAGCTTTGGGGGAGGAGCGGAGACCCAGTACTTC.

The chain uses TRBV7-6 and TRBJ2-7; 10 nucleotides match TRBD1. The CDR3 consists of 14 residues. Germline-derived CDR1 and CDR2 are SGHVS and FNYEAQ. Unmatched junction bases numbered 2, after V lost 5 bases and J lost 1 base. The DNA for the CDR3 is TGTGCCAGCAGCAAGGACAGGGGGTCCTACGAGCAGTACTTC. This gives the protein CASSKDRGSYEQYF.

The V call is TRBV13, the J call TRBJ1-1, with D tentatively TRBD1 (6 bases). Germline V CDR1 and CDR2: PRHDT, FYEKMQ (reference sequence). V gave up 1 base and J gave up 0 bases, with 9 bases separating them. This CDR3 comprises 15 residues. The CDR3 region is CASSLEGQMNTEAFF. For the CDR3, the DNA is TGTGCCAGCAGCTTAGAAGGACAGATGAACACTGAAGCTTTCTTT.

The chain recombines TRBV4-1 with TRBJ1-1; 11 nucleotides agree with TRBD1. The ends lost 3 bases at V and 3 bases at J; junction bases unmatched: 3. Germline CDR1 is MGHRA and CDR2 is YSYEKL. CDR3 length: 15 residues. The CDR3 DNA is TGCGCCAGCAGCCAGGGGGACAGGGGGGACACTGAAGCTTTCTTT. The encoded protein is CASSQGDRGDTEAFF.

This chain links TRBV30 with TRBJ2-7, with TRBD2 as a possible D gene (5 bases). CDR1 is GTSNPN, CDR2 SVGIG, per germline (reference sequence). The CDR3 consists of 14 residues. Trimming left V 0 bases short and J 7 bases short, with 16 bases between. CDR3 nucleotides: TGTGCCTGGAGTGTTGGTCTGGTGCCGGGAGAGCAGTACTTC. It specifies CAWSVGLVPGEQYF.

The gene calls are TRBV13 and TRBJ1-2; 7 bases match TRBD1. Trimming at V came to 5 bases and at J to 8 bases, leaving 5 bases not matched to a gene. There are 12 residues in the CDR3. CDR1 is PRHDT and CDR2 is FYEKMQ in the germline V gene (reference sequence). CDR3 sequence reads: CASSPTGLGYTF. The CDR3 DNA follows: TGTGCCAGCAGCCCGACAGGGTTGGGCTACACCTTC.

This clone was picked up a small number of times. The V gene is TRBV9, the J gene TRBJ1-2; TRBD1 aligns across 8 bases. V shed 3 bases, J shed 8 bases, and the junction held 12 bases outside the gene matches. From germline, CDR1 is SGDLS and CDR2 YYNGEE. This CDR3 is 15 amino acids long. This CDR3 reads CASSGATGTGKGYTF. CDR3 DNA: TGTGCCAGCAGCGGGGCTACCGGGACAGGTAAAGGCTACACCTTC. Together with reference TRBV9 and TRBJ1-2, the CDR3 gives the full variable domain: DSGVTQTPKHLITATGQRVTLRCSPRSGDLSVYWYQQSLDQGLQFLIQYYNGEERAKGNILERFSAQQFPDLHSELNLSSLELGDSALYFCASSGATGTGKGYTFGSGTRLTVV.

The chain uses TRBV19 and TRBJ2-1; the match to TRBD2 covers 7 bases. Germline V gives CDR1 LNHDA, CDR2 SQIVND (reference sequence). The CDR3 spans 15 residues. With V trimmed by 8 bases and J by 0 bases, 7 bases remained unmatched. The CDR3 region is CASSQTSLSYNEQFF. The CDR3 DNA follows: TGTGCCAGTTCCCAGACTAGCCTCTCCTACAATGAGCAGTTCTTC.

CDR3: CASWTGPGNQPQHF. CDR3 bases: TGTGCCAGCTGGACAGGGCCGGGCAATCAGCCCCAGCATTTT. The chain links TRBV6-5 to TRBJ1-5; 8 bases are a match to TRBD1. The CDR3 runs 14 residues. The germline CDR1 and CDR2 sequences are MNHEY and SVGAGI. V lost 8 bases, J lost 2 bases, and 5 bases stayed unmatched.

V gene TRBV7-2 combines with J gene TRBJ1-6; D not certain. With 5 bases removed from V and 4 bases from J, the gap between germline ends came to 9 bases. CDR3 size: 14 residues. The germline gives CDR1 SGHTA, CDR2 FQGNSA. As DNA, the CDR3 is TGTGCCAGCAGCCCCCAGGCATATAATTCACCCCTCCACTTT. It codes for CASSPQAYNSPLHF.

The rearrangement links TRBV2 to TRBJ2-4, with a tentative D call TRBD1 (6 bases). V was clipped by 6 bases and J by 3 bases, with 12 bases between them. Germline CDR1 is SNHLY and CDR2 is FYNNEI. There are 14 residues in the CDR3. The CDR3 sequence is CASRTTGYKNIQYF. Here the CDR3 DNA reads TGTGCCAGCAGGACCACAGGGTACAAAAACATTCAGTACTTC.

The chain carries TRBV7-9 and TRBJ2-7; maybe TRBD1 (6 bases). This CDR3 has 15 residues. The V gene's germline CDR1 is SEHNR and CDR2 FQNEAQ (reference sequence). The V gene lost 3 bases and the J gene lost 2 bases, with 14 bases spanning the gap. DNA of the CDR3: TGTGCCAGCAGCTTGGACAGCCGGGACCCCTACGAGCAGTACTTC. It codes for CASSLDSRDPYEQYF.

The chain links TRBV10-3 to TRBJ2-3; a possible D gene is TRBD2 (5 bases). The germline V gene has CDR1 ENHRY and CDR2 SYGVKD. The CDR3 sequence is 18 residues long. V lost 6 bases to trimming and J lost 2 bases, with 24 bases between them. CDR3 DNA sequence: TGTGCCATCAGGGCAAATTTACGGACTCTATCCTTCACAGATACGCAGTATTTT. Its translation is CAIRANLRTLSFTDTQYF.

This chain joins TRBV19 and TRBJ1-2; the match to TRBD1 covers 7 bases. In germline, CDR1 is LNHDA, CDR2 SQIVND (reference sequence). The CDR3 covers 14 residues. V lost 3 bases, J lost 8 bases, and 9 bases stayed unmatched. Here the CDR3 DNA reads TGTGCCAGTAGTATCGCAGGGGGTTCGGGAGGCTACACCTTC. Its translation: CASSIAGGSGGYTF. The full variable domain, with the rest looked up from reference TRBV19 and TRBJ1-2, is DGGITQSPKYLFRKEGQNVTLSCEQNLNHDAMYWYRQDPGQGLRLIYYSQIVNDFQKGDIAEGYSVSREKKESFPLTVTSAQKNPTAFYLCASSIAGGSGGYTFGSGTRLTVV.

The chain has TRBV30 and TRBJ2-5, with D perhaps TRBD1 (6 bases). The J call may be faulty, since TRBJ2-7 better matches the DNA end. The CDR3 extends over 13 amino acids. CDR1 is GTSNPN and CDR2 is SVGIG in the germline V gene (reference sequence). The CDR3 loop is CAWSAQTGYEQYF. The CDR3 DNA reads as TGTGCCTGGAGTGCCCAGACAGGCTACGAGCAGTACTTC.

This chain links TRBV29-1 with TRBJ1-2; D is unclear. This CDR3 comprises 10 residues. The V gene's germline CDR1 is SQVTM and CDR2 ANQGSEA. V was pared by 2 bases and J by 6 bases, with 4 bases between. The CDR3 DNA sequence: TGCAGCGTTGAAATCGATGGCTACACCTTC. It specifies CSVEIDGYTF.

The rearrangement links TRBV10-3 to TRBJ2-1; the match to TRBD1 covers 7 bases. The CDR3 spans 14 residues. With 1 base clipped from V and 9 bases from J, the junction kept 6 bases outside the gene matches. Germline V lookup: CDR1 ENHRY, CDR2 SYGVKD. The CDR3 DNA reads TGTGCCATCAGTGAGTTGGGGACAGCGGTTGAGCAGTTCTTC. Amino acid sequence: CAISELGTAVEQFF.

The chain has TRBV27 and TRBJ1-5; perhaps TRBD1 as D (6 bases). CDR3 length equals 13 residues. The germline CDR1 and CDR2 sequences are MNHEY and SMNVEV (reference sequence). Between the trimmed V and J ends, which lost 6 bases and 4 bases, there was a span of 10 bases. The CDR3 bases are TGTGCCAGCAGGCCAGGGGTGAATCAGCCCCAGCATTTT. As protein: CASRPGVNQPQHF.

The chain has TRBV7-2 and TRBJ2-7; 12 nucleotides agree with TRBD2. The V and J ends lost 6 bases and 5 bases, in that order; junction bases with no gene match: 8. This CDR3 spans 15 amino acids. Germline assignment: CDR1 SGHTA and CDR2 FQGNSA. The CDR3 loop is CASSTTSGSFHEQYF. CDR3 bases: TGTGCCAGCAGTACGACTAGCGGGAGCTTCCACGAGCAGTACTTC.

The gene calls are TRBV9 and TRBJ2-3; 8 positions match TRBD2. Germline trimming cut 0 bases from V and 2 bases from J; bases unmatched to any gene: 8. Germline CDR1 reads SGDLS; CDR2 reads YYNGEE. The CDR3 covers 17 residues. The CDR3 protein is CASSVAPAGGLTDTQYF. In DNA, the CDR3 is TGTGCCAGCAGCGTAGCTCCGGCGGGGGGCCTCACAGATACGCAGTATTTT.